This T cell receptor (beta chain) was captured by sequencing in a study of cytomegalovirus exposure and HLA in healthy donors. Germline V CDR1 and CDR2: SEHNR, FQNEAQ (reference sequence). The CDR3 is made up of 15 amino acids. V was shortened by 2 bases and J by 0 bases, with 10 bases between the two germline ends. In the case of this clone: The target antigen is unknown.

General observations from the study: Altogether, 150 to 200 TCR beta chains were recorded as cytomegalovirus-associated. Reports credit the classifier with highly specific, highly sensitive diagnosis of cytomegalovirus status.

Profiling relied on immunoSEQ multiplex PCR, and the TCRdb table lists in-frame clones only, not all of them. The sample carries 85,000 to 120,000 clones, roughly 90% recorded once. Sequences were obtained from PBMCs. The chain combines TRBV7-9 with TRBJ1-1; no firm D call. This TCR came from a woman aged 18-35 years in good health and CMV-seropositive. DNA of the CDR3: TGTGCCAGCAGCTTAATCGGACTGATGAACACTGAAGCTTTCTTT. As protein: CASSLIGLMNTEAFF.